One T cell receptor beta chain is described in this entry. Its target is unknown. The entry originates in a study of shared clonotypes between healthy human individuals. Healthy adults negative for HIV, lacking recent acute infections or vaccinations, served as donors. Researchers ran the assay at a deep level. The data were produced by immunoSEQ multiplex PCR, yet TCRdb's version contains in-frame clones alone and is incomplete. The profile shows under 1,100,000 clones, more than 60% of them singletons. Whole-study findings and limits: Rarefaction analysis demonstrated incomplete sorted-subset sequencing notwithstanding large depth. Relative to memory subsets, naive subsets generally showed larger estimated richness.

The TCR was taken from a man younger than 35 in good health. Sequenced: memory CD4+ T cells sorted from blood. Regarding subset: CD45RA-negative fraction.

CDR3 amino acids: CAWSVLSEQYF. The DNA of the CDR3 is TGTGCCTGGAGTGTACTTAGCGAGCAGTACTTC. The chain couples TRBV30 to TRBJ2-7; D gene unclear. CDR1 is GTSNPN and CDR2 is SVGIG in the germline V gene (reference sequence). There are 11 residues in the CDR3. Trimming left V 0 bases short and J 6 bases short, with 6 bases between. The entire variable domain, with the rest obtained from reference TRBV30 and TRBJ2-7, is as follows: SQTIHQWPATLVQPVGSPLSLECTVEGTSNPNLYWYRQAAGRGLQLLFYSVGIGQISSEVPQNLSASRPQDRQFILSSKKLLLSDSGFYLCAWSVLSEQYFGPGTRLTVT.